These T cell receptor beta chains were read from a single sample in a study of Graves' ophthalmopathy and Graves' hyperthyroidism. TCRdb passed the multiplex PCR reads through MiXCR, listing each CDR3 protein once. The table lists hundreds of thousands of distinct CDR3 sequences, 22% of them singletons. The specimen was peripheral blood. These receptors came from a woman younger than 30 with stable Graves' hyperthyroidism. Some clones in this sample may be carry-over from other donors' samples. CDR3s include the opening cysteine and the closing phenylalanine or tryptophan. Each record gives: J gene, clone size, V gene, D gene, CDR3 DNA, CDR3 protein. The D gene is left open where the match is weak. Clone sizes are given selectively: once, few, many, or a class where the clone is expanded.

TRBJ2-7 | many | TRBV5-1 | TRBD1 | TGCGCCAGCAGCTTGCAGGCGGGACAGGGGTACGAGCAGTACTTC | CASSLQAGQGYEQYF
TRBJ1-6 | many | TRBV2 | TRBD1 | TGTGCCAGCAGTCCTAGACAGGGCCCGGAATCACCCCTCCACTTT | CASSPRQGPESPLHF
TRBJ1-5 | many | TRBV6-5 | - | TGTGCCAGCAGTTACGTGGGGCCCAATCAGCCCCAGCATTTT | CASSYVGPNQPQHF
TRBJ2-5 | many | TRBV11-2 | TRBD2 | TGTGCCAGCAGCTTTTCTCTCGGGACTAGCGGGAAGGAGTTTGAGACCCAGTACTTC | CASSFSLGTSGKEFETQYF
TRBJ2-2 | many | TRBV19 | - | TGTGCCAGTAGTATAGATTTCGACACCGGGGAGCTGTTTTTT | CASSIDFDTGELFF
TRBJ2-3 | - | TRBV6-1 | - | TGTGCCAGCACCGTTTTTGGAGGGGGGCGCACAGATACGCAGTATTTT | CASTVFGGGRTDTQYF
TRBJ2-7 | many | TRBV11-2 | - | TGTGCCAGCAGCTTAGCTCCGCCGGACGAGCAGTACTTC | CASSLAPPDEQYF
TRBJ2-7 | many | TRBV7-2 | - | TGTGCCAGCAGCTCCGACCGTACAGGAGAGCAGTACTTC | CASSSDRTGEQYF
TRBJ2-5 | few | TRBV29-1 | TRBD2 | TGCAGCGTTGCGGGGGGACCGCAAGAGACCCAGTACTTC | CSVAGGPQETQYF
TRBJ1-6 | - | TRBV6-1 | TRBD1 | TGTGCCAGCAGTGTCGCGGCAGGGGGAAAAAATTCACCCCTCCACTTT | CASSVAAGGKNSPLHF
TRBJ1-5 | many | TRBV11-2 | - | TGTGCCAGCAGCGCGGAGGCCAGGGTAGGGCCCCAGCATTTT | CASSAEARVGPQHF
TRBJ1-2 | - | TRBV9 | TRBD1 | TGTGCCAGCAGCTCTCCAGGGGGAAGATCCAACTATGGCTACACCTTC | CASSSPGGRSNYGYTF
TRBJ2-7 | many | TRBV20-1 | TRBD2 | TGCAGTGCTATTAAGCGGGGGTTTACCTACGAGCAGTACTTC | CSAIKRGFTYEQYF
TRBJ2-7 | - | TRBV9 | - | TGTGCCAGCAGCGTAGTAGGTTGGCAGCAGATCTCCTACGAGCAGTACTTC | CASSVVGWQQISYEQYF
TRBJ2-5 | - | TRBV29-1 | - | TGCAGCGTTGAAGAAGGGGTCTTACAAGAGACCCAGTACTTC | CSVEEGVLQETQYF
TRBJ2-7 | - | TRBV20-1 | TRBD2 | TGCAGTGCTGTAGCGGGGGACTACGAGCAGTACTTC | CSAVAGDYEQYF
TRBJ2-7 | many | TRBV7-2 | - | TGTGCCAGCAGCCGACCTGGGACGGATCCGGGAGAGCAGTACTTC | CASSRPGTDPGEQYF
TRBJ2-5 | many | TRBV12-3/TRBV12-4 | TRBD2 | TGTGCCAGCAGCCGGGGGGGGGTGGAGACCCAGTACTTC | CASSRGGVETQYF
TRBJ1-1 | many | TRBV7-9 | - | TGTGCCAGCAGTTTGTATGGGGAGAACACTGAAGCTTTCTTT | CASSLYGENTEAFF
TRBJ2-5 | - | TRBV12-3/TRBV12-4 | - | TGTGCCAGCAGCCCCCATAGCCAAGAGACCCAGTACTTC | CASSPHSQETQYF
TRBJ1-5 | - | TRBV12-3/TRBV12-4 | - | TGTGCCAGCAGTTTATCTTGGGCAGGACAAAATCAGCCCCAGCATTTT | CASSLSWAGQNQPQHF
TRBJ2-7 | - | TRBV11-2 | TRBD1 | TGTGCCAGCAAGAGGGACAGGCCAAACACCTACGAGCAGTACTTC | CASKRDRPNTYEQYF
TRBJ1-1 | many | TRBV12-3/TRBV12-4 | - | TGTGCCAGCAGTTTCAGGGGAAAGAACACTGAAGCTTTCTTT | CASSFRGKNTEAFF
TRBJ2-5 | many | TRBV2 | - | TGTGCCAGCAGTGAAGGCGGCGGTTCGGAAGAGACCCAGTACTTC | CASSEGGGSEETQYF
TRBJ2-7 | many | TRBV7-2 | - | TGTGCCAGCAGCTTAACCAGGACGGGATACGAGCAGTACTTC | CASSLTRTGYEQYF
TRBJ2-7 | few | TRBV25-1 | TRBD1 | TGTGCCAGCAGTGACGCCCGACAGGGGGGGTACGAGCAGTACTTC | CASSDARQGGYEQYF
TRBJ1-6 | - | TRBV2 | TRBD1 | TGTGCCAGCAGGTTGGACAGGGGGTATAATTCACCCCTCCACTTT | CASRLDRGYNSPLHF
TRBJ1-1 | - | TRBV6-1 | - | TGTGCCAGCAGTGGGGGCCGAGATTTGAACACTGAAGCTTTCTTT | CASSGGRDLNTEAFF
TRBJ2-2 | many | TRBV19 | - | TGTGCCAGTAGTAGGCAGGCCGCGAACACCGGGGAGCTGTTTTTT | CASSRQAANTGELFF
TRBJ1-1 | - | TRBV12-3/TRBV12-4 | - | TGTGCCAGCTCCCTCAAACGGACAACTGAAGCTTTCTTT | CASSLKRTTEAFF
TRBJ2-7 | - | TRBV12-3/TRBV12-4 | - | TGTGCCAGCAGACGGGCCGGGGGCGCAGCATACGAGCAGTACTTC | CASRRAGGAAYEQYF
TRBJ2-2 | many | TRBV2 | TRBD2 | TGTGCCAGCAGTGGACTAGCGAGGGAGAAGCTGTTTTTT | CASSGLAREKLFF
TRBJ1-1 | many | TRBV29-1 | TRBD1 | TGCAGCGTCGAGGGGGAAGGGGGCTCGAACACTGAAGCTTTCTTT | CSVEGEGGSNTEAFF
TRBJ1-1 | many | TRBV12-3/TRBV12-4 | - | TGTACCAGCAGTTTACGCGCCAGGATGAACACTGAAGCTTTCTTT | CTSSLRARMNTEAFF
TRBJ2-4 | - | TRBV5-5 | TRBD1 | TGTGCCAGCAGCATGACAGGGGAGAACATTCAGTACTTC | CASSMTGENIQYF
TRBJ1-1 | many | TRBV27 | - | TGTGCCAGCCGGACTGGGGAGGGCTTCACTGAAGCTTTCTTT | CASRTGEGFTEAFF
TRBJ1-2 | many | TRBV7-2 | - | TGTGCCAGCAGCTTCAGGGATTGGAGAGGCTACACCTTC | CASSFRDWRGYTF
TRBJ2-7 | many | TRBV5-1 | - | TGCGCCAGCAGCTTGGAAGTTATCTGTGCGTACTTC | CASSLEVICAYF
TRBJ1-5 | many | TRBV19 | - | TGTGCCAGTAGTATAGGGGGGGAACGAGACCAGCCCCAGCATTTT | CASSIGGERDQPQHF